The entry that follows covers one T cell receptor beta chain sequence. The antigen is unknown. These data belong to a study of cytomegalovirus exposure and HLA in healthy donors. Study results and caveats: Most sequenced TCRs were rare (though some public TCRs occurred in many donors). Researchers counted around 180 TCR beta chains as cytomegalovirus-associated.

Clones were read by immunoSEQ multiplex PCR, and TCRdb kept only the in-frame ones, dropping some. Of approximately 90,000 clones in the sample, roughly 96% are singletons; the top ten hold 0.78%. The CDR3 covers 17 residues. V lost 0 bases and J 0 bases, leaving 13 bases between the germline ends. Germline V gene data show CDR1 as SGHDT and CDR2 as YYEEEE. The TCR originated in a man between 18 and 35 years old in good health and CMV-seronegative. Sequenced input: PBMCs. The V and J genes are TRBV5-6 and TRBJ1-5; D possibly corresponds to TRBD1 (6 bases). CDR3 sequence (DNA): TGTGCCAGCAGCTTGGCAGCCAGGGGATTTAGCAATCAGCCCCAGCATTTT. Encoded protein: CASSLAARGFSNQPQHF.